The 9 T cell receptor beta chains presented below share a single source sample, sequenced in a study of T-cell reconstitution after alpha-beta-depleted transplantation in children. Preparation of the TCRbeta library used unique molecular identifiers. TCRdb re-called the PCR reads through MiXCR, storing one row per CDR3 protein. Of a few hundred thousand distinct CDR3 sequences listed, around 10% were seen once; the top ten hold 7.5%. The sequencing here drew on PBMCs, taken before TCRalphabeta/CD19-depleted stem cell transplant. The receptors stem from a boy younger than two with acute myeloid leukemia, due to receive a stem cell transplant.

This clonotype was detected many times. V is TRBV28 and J is TRBJ1-6; 9 bases agree with TRBD1. J was trimmed by 9 bases and V by 5 bases; bases with no gene match: 8. Per germline, CDR1 MDHEN and CDR2 SYDVKM. This CDR3 has 15 amino acids. CDR3 nucleotides: TGTGCCAGCAGTCTTATGGGACAGGGACTTTCACCCCTCCACTTT. Translation gives CASSLMGQGLSPLHF.

This chain uses TRBV30 with TRBJ2-5; D possibly corresponds to TRBD2 (6 bases). Trimming removed 8 bases from V and 2 bases from J, with 6 bases in between. CDR1 and CDR2 (germline): GTSNPN, SVGIG (reference sequence). The CDR3 runs to 10 residues. The CDR3 protein is CARGQETQYF. CDR3 sequence (DNA): TGTGCCCGGGGGCAAGAGACCCAGTACTTC.

This clonotype has a handful of counts. The chain carries TRBV13 and TRBJ1-2; D is ambiguous. The CDR3 is 16 amino acids. Between the trimmed V and J ends, which lost 1 base and 5 bases, there was a span of 17 bases. Germline CDR1 is PRHDT and CDR2 is FYEKMQ (reference sequence). The chain's CDR3 is CASSLESTGKAYGYTF. The CDR3 bases are TGTGCCAGCAGCTTAGAGAGTACTGGGAAAGCTTATGGCTACACCTTC.

This chain connects TRBV20-1 to TRBJ2-3, with 11 bases that match TRBD1. V was clipped by 1 base and J by 2 bases; unmatched bases: 11. This CDR3 has 18 residues. Per germline, CDR1 DFQATT and CDR2 SNEGSKA (reference sequence). The CDR3 reads CSARAPGGTGGITDTQYF. DNA of the CDR3: TGCAGTGCTAGAGCCCCAGGGGGGACAGGGGGAATCACAGATACGCAGTATTTT.

A remark on this clonotype: A much larger clone lies one base from this, so it may be a read error. The chain links TRBV7-3 to TRBJ1-5, with 8 nucleotides matching TRBD1. This CDR3 has 16 amino acids. V was clipped by 0 bases and J by 11 bases; unmatched bases: 12. Germline V CDR1 and CDR2: SGHTA, FQGTGA. CDR3 in amino acids: CASSLTRDRPYGAQHF. In DNA form, the CDR3 reads TGTGCCAGCAGCTTAACCCGGGACAGGCCCTACGGGGCCCAGCATTTT.

In its sample, this clonotype was seen many times. The chain carries TRBV5-1 and TRBJ2-2; D unresolved. The germline CDR1 and CDR2 sequences are SGHRS and YFSETQ. Between the trimmed V and J ends, which lost 4 bases and 6 bases, there was a span of 19 bases. The CDR3 sequence is 16 residues long. CDR3 amino acids: CASSVYLTIGAGELFF. In DNA form, the CDR3 reads TGCGCCAGCAGCGTGTATTTGACAATTGGAGCCGGGGAGCTGTTTTTT.

This clonotype was picked up many times. J is TRBJ2-7 and V is TRBV4-2, with 7 bases matching TRBD1. CDR3 size: 14 residues. V trimming: 5 bases; J trimming: 0 bases; junction bases outside the gene matches: 4. From germline, CDR1 is LGHNA and CDR2 YNFKEQ. In nucleotides, the CDR3 is TGTGCCAGCAGCAAAGGGGACAGCTCCTACGAGCAGTACTTC. Protein sequence: CASSKGDSSYEQYF.

There are a few counts of this clonotype. CDR3 DNA: TGTGCCATCAGTGAGTCTGGAGTCCGGGACATTCAGTACTTC. Amino acid sequence: CAISESGVRDIQYF. The rearrangement joins TRBV10-3 to TRBJ2-4; D gene unclear. Trimming removed 0 bases from V and 8 bases from J, with 11 bases in between. CDR3 size: 14 residues. Germline V gives CDR1 ENHRY, CDR2 SYGVKD.

This clonotype was seen many times. The CDR3 loop reads CASSPTRQETQYF. Written as DNA, the CDR3 is TGTGCCAGCAGTCCAACCCGGCAGGAGACCCAGTACTTC. This rearrangement joins TRBV28 to TRBJ2-5; D remains unclear. The CDR3 has 13 residues. V gave up 5 bases and J gave up 5 bases, with 12 bases separating them. The V gene's germline CDR1 is MDHEN and CDR2 SYDVKM.